A selection of T cell receptor beta chains follows, all from one sample in a study of shared clonotypes between healthy human individuals. The assay was immunoSEQ multiplex PCR, and TCRdb's table has in-frame clones only and misses some. The sample lists about 2.4 million clones, under 95% occurring once. Material for sequencing was naive CD4+ T cells from PBMCs. All receptors derive from a man younger than 30 in good health. Some clones in this sample may be carry-over from other donors' samples. Both conserved end residues are part of each CDR3. D genes are given only for firm matches. Size is stated for part of the rows, as once, few or many counts, or as a class when the clone is expanded.

cdr3_nt cdr3_aa j_call v_call clone_size d_call
TGCAGCGGGAGGGGTCGGCTAGCAGAGTGGAAGACCCAGTACTTC CSGRGRLAEWKTQYF TRBJ2-5 TRBV29-1 . .
TGCAGCGTTGAAGATCTCCGTATAAGGGGCAGCTCCTACAATGAGCAGTTCTTC CSVEDLRIRGSSYNEQFF TRBJ2-1 TRBV29-1 . .
TGTGCCAGCAGCTTTAAGTCTCCGGGACAGGGGCATACCAATCAGCCCCAGCATTTT CASSFKSPGQGHTNQPQHF TRBJ1-5 TRBV5-8 . TRBD1
TGTGCCAGCGGACAGGGGGCTTGGAATGAGCAGTTCTTC CASGQGAWNEQFF TRBJ2-1 TRBV2 . TRBD1
TGTGCCAGCAGCCAAGCCCCAGGCCTTCTCTACGAGCAGTACTTC CASSQAPGLLYEQYF TRBJ2-7 TRBV14 . .
TGTGCCAGCAGCCACCCAGGACTAGCGGGAGGTAGAGAAAATGAGCAGTTCTTC CASSHPGLAGGRENEQFF TRBJ2-1 TRBV11-2 . TRBD2
TGCGCCAGCAGATTCAGCGGGATGGGGAATGAGCAGTTCTTC CASRFSGMGNEQFF TRBJ2-1 TRBV5-1 once TRBD2
TGTGCCAGTAGTACGGACAGGGGCTACCAGCCCCAGCATTTT CASSTDRGYQPQHF TRBJ1-5 TRBV19 . TRBD1
TGTGCCAGCAGTGACGGACTAGCGGGAAACGAGCAGTACTTC CASSDGLAGNEQYF TRBJ2-7 TRBV9 . TRBD2
TGTGCCAGCGCGGACTTCCCCAACATTCAGTACTTC CASADFPNIQYF TRBJ2-4 TRBV2 once .
TGTGCCAGCTCACCCTTCGGGGGGCAGATCGCTGAAGCTTTCTTT CASSPFGGQIAEAFF TRBJ1-1 TRBV18 . .
TGTGCCAGCAGCGTAGATGGTGGCTATGGCTACACCTTC CASSVDGGYGYTF TRBJ1-2 TRBV9 . .
TGTGCCTGGGACGCAGGGACTAGCGGGACCAATGAGCAGTTCTTC CAWDAGTSGTNEQFF TRBJ2-1 TRBV30 . TRBD2
TGTGCCAGCAGCTTAGCGTTGGGGGGCACCGGGGAGCTGTTTTTT CASSLALGGTGELFF TRBJ2-2 TRBV7-2 . .
TGTGCCAGCTCACCTCAAAGCGGATACAATGAGCAGTTCTTC CASSPQSGYNEQFF TRBJ2-1 TRBV18 . .
TGCGCCAGCAGCCCAATTCCCGGGACTAGCGTATACAATGAGCAGTTCTTC CASSPIPGTSVYNEQFF TRBJ2-1 TRBV5-1 . TRBD2
TGCAGCGTTGAACCAGGGTGGGGTGGTGGCTACACCTTC CSVEPGWGGGYTF TRBJ1-2 TRBV29-1 . .
TGTGCCAGCAGCGTAGGGGCAGGCAGGACCCAAGAGACCCAGTACTTC CASSVGAGRTQETQYF TRBJ2-5 TRBV9 . .
TGCGCCAGCAGCCCAGATACAGGACCTGTAGGTCGCGAGCAGTACTTC CASSPDTGPVGREQYF TRBJ2-7 TRBV5-1 . .
TGTGCCAGCTGCGACCCCTCGACTAATTCACCCCTCCACTTT CASCDPSTNSPLHF TRBJ1-6 TRBV7-9 once .
TGTGCCAGCGCCCGGGACAGGGGAGGGCAGCCCCAGCATTTT CASARDRGGQPQHF TRBJ1-5 TRBV6-1 . TRBD1
TGTGCCAGCAGTTTACCCCCAGTTAACACTGAAGCTTTCTTT CASSLPPVNTEAFF TRBJ1-1 TRBV28 once .
TGTGCCAGCAGCCTACAGGGGGACGGAACCGGGGAGCTGTTTTTT CASSLQGDGTGELFF TRBJ2-2 TRBV7-9 few TRBD1
TGTGCCAGCAGCTTAGCCGGCAGCGGAGAGCAGTTCTTC CASSLAGSGEQFF TRBJ2-1 TRBV7-2 once .
TGTGCCAGCTCTCCGGAGGTCGGGACTAGTACATACGAGCAGTACTTC CASSPEVGTSTYEQYF TRBJ2-7 TRBV18 once TRBD2
TGTGCCAGCAGCCTAAAAGGAGGCAGGCCAGGAGAGACCCAGTACTTC CASSLKGGRPGETQYF TRBJ2-5 TRBV7-9 . .
TGTGCCTCGGGACTCCAACTAGTCGAGCAGTACTTC CASGLQLVEQYF TRBJ2-7 TRBV10-3 . .
TGTGCCAGCAGCTCGGGACAGGGCAGGGAGGATGGGGCCAACGTCCTGACTTTC CASSSGQGREDGANVLTF TRBJ2-6 TRBV7-3 . TRBD1
TGCAGCGTCATACCTCAAGAGACCCAGTACTTC CSVIPQETQYF TRBJ2-5 TRBV29-1 . .
TGCAGCGTTGGATCTCCGGACAGGGAAGCTTTCTTT CSVGSPDREAFF TRBJ1-1 TRBV29-1 . TRBD1
TGCGCCAGCAGCCCACAGGGCCCTGACGAGCAGTACTTC CASSPQGPDEQYF TRBJ2-7 TRBV5-1 once .
TGCAGTGCAAGACAGGTTAATGGCTACACCTTC CSARQVNGYTF TRBJ1-2 TRBV20-1 . .
TGTGCCAGCAGTGAATCCCCCCTTTCCGAAAAACTGTTTTTT CASSESPLSEKLFF TRBJ1-4 TRBV25-1 . .
TGCGCCAGCAGCCGGACAGCAGAAACCTACGAGCAGTACTTC CASSRTAETYEQYF TRBJ2-7 TRBV4-1 . .
TGTGCCAGCAGCTCTCAGGGAGAAGCAAATGAAAAACTGTTTTTT CASSSQGEANEKLFF TRBJ1-4 TRBV7-9 . .
TGCGCCAGCAGCTTGATCGGGTCGTACACTGAAGCTTTCTTT CASSLIGSYTEAFF TRBJ1-1 TRBV5-1 . .
TGTGCCAGCAGACATATAGCCGGGGAGCTGTTTTTT CASRHIAGELFF TRBJ2-2 TRBV6-5 . .
TGTGCCAGCAGACCGGACAGGGAGACCGGGGAGCTGTTTTTT CASRPDRETGELFF TRBJ2-2 TRBV27 . TRBD1
TGTGCCAGCAGCAGGACAGAGAATGAAAAACTGTTTTTT CASSRTENEKLFF TRBJ1-4 TRBV5-4 . .
TGTGCCAGCAACCGGAACACCGGGGAGCTGTTTTTT CASNRNTGELFF TRBJ2-2 TRBV9 . .
TGTGCCAGCAGCTTAGAGGGCGGGAGTGAGCAGTTCTTC CASSLEGGSEQFF TRBJ2-1 TRBV7-9 . TRBD2
TGTGCCAGCAGCCCCGCCGGGTCCTCAACTCCCAACTATGGCTACACCTTC CASSPAGSSTPNYGYTF TRBJ1-2 TRBV7-2 . .
TGTGCCAGCAACTCTGGAAACACCATATATTTT CASNSGNTIYF TRBJ1-3 TRBV7-9 . .
TGTGCCAGCAGCTCCTCGACTAGCGGCCAAGAGACCCAGTACTTC CASSSSTSGQETQYF TRBJ2-5 TRBV5-6 . TRBD2
TGTGCCAGCAGCGGCACCGGGACTGAAGCTTTCTTT CASSGTGTEAFF TRBJ1-1 TRBV7-3 . .